Reported below is one TCR beta chain. The antigen is unknown. Expressed TCRB transcripts got sequenced, as all isolated RNA was reverse transcribed. Method: immunoSEQ multiplex PCR; TCRdb's copy keeps in-frame clones and lacks some. The sample lists hundreds of thousands of clones; 15% to 17% were seen once. These data belong to a study of beta chain features in type 1 diabetes. Across the whole study: Sorted cells numbering some 110,000,000 were examined across all samples.

Broader study findings: Type 1 diabetes patients showed fewer insertions and more deletions at VDJ junctions. Unsettled here was the matter of whether HLA type influences TCRB rearrangement. Shorter templates might be favored by PCR, and equally so in patients and in controls.

The specimen was naive CD4+ T cells from blood. The TCR sequence derives from a man aged 18 to 30 in good health.

The CDR3 nucleotides read TGTGCCAGCTCACCCACAGCTTACACTGAAGCTTTCTTT. Protein: CASSPTAYTEAFF. The rearrangement joins TRBV18 to TRBJ1-1; no definite D call. CDR1 KGHSH and CDR2 LQKENI come from the germline V gene. The CDR3 covers 13 residues. V dropped 3 bases and J dropped 3 bases, with 8 bases sitting between them.